This T cell receptor beta chain was identified in a study of blood T cell repertoires in COVID-19. The CDR3 extends over 15 amino acids. The V segment lost 4 bases and the J segment 3 bases; nucleotides outside the gene matches: 3. In germline, CDR1 is KGHSH, CDR2 LQKENI. In the authors' workflow: Estimation of nucleated cell counts was performed using reference gene primer amplification. Profiled with immunoSEQ multiplex PCR; TCRdb holds only in-frame clones, not every one. The DNA was the basis for D and trimming; V, J and clone size are from that table. In the table there are roughly 120,000 clones, about 79% of which are singletons.

The receptor was derived from a man between 65 and 85 years old with acute or convalescent COVID-19. The rearrangement links TRBV18 to TRBJ2-2, with 9 bases fitting TRBD1. The sample taken for sequencing was peripheral blood. The DNA of the CDR3 is TGTGCCAGCTCACGGGACAGGGCGGACACCGGGGAGCTGTTTTTT. It codes for CASSRDRADTGELFF.